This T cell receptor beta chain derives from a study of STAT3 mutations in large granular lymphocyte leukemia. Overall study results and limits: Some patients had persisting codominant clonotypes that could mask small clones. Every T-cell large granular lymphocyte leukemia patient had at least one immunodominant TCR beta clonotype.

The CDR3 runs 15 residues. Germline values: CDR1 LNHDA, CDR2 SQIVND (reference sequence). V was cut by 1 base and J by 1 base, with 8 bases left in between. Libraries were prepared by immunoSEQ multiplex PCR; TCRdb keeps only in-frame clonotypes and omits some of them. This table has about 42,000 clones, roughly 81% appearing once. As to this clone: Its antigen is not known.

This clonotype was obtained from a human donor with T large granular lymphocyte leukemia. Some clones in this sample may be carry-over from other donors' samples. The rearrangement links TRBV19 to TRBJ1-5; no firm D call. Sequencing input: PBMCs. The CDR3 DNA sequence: TGTGCCAGTAGTATAGGTTCCCTCAGCAATCAGCCCCAGCATTTT. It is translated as CASSIGSLSNQPQHF.